Many counts were recorded for the clone carrying this T cell receptor beta chain. The sample originates from a study of neurological immune-mediated disorders. Across the study: The 34 multiple sclerosis patients comprised 31 that were relapsing-remitting and 3 that were secondary progressive.

Germline assignment: CDR1 MNHNS and CDR2 SASEGT. Trimming left V 4 bases short and J 7 bases short, with 10 bases between. The CDR3 is 12 amino acids. Sample time point: longitudinal time-point 3. As for the cDNA, it was generated by 5'RACE with 10-nucleotide random UMIs. TCRdb reanalysed the 5' RACE reads using MiXCR and keeps one entry per CDR3 protein. The sample includes fewer than 85,000 distinct CDR3 sequences, under 4.5% of them seen just once. Sequencing was performed on PBMCs. This clonotype originated in a woman in her sixties with multiple sclerosis. This chain joins TRBV6-1 and TRBJ1-2; maybe TRBD1 (5 bases). CDR3 nucleotides: TGTGCCAGCAGTGGGATGCAGGGTGGCTACACCTTC. Amino acids: CASSGMQGGYTF.